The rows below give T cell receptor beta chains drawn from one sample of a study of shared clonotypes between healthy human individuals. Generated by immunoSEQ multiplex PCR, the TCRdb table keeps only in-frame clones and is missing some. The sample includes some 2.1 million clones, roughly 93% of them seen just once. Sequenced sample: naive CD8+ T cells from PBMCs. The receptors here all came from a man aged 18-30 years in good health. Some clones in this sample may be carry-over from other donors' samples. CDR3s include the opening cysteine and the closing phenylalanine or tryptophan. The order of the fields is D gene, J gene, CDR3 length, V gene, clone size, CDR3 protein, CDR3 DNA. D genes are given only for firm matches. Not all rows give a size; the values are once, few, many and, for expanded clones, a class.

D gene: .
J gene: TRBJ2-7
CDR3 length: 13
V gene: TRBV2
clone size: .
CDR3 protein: CASSEYRFYEQYF
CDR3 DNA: TGTGCCAGCAGTGAATACAGATTCTACGAGCAGTACTTC

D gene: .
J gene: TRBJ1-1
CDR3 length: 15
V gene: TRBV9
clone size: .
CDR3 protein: CASSPSDSLGPEAFF
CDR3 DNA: TGTGCCAGCAGCCCAAGCGACAGTTTGGGTCCTGAAGCTTTCTTT

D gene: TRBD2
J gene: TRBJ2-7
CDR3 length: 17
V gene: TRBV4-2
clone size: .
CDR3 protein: CASSVIPQRESSYEQYF
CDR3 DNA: TGTGCCAGCAGCGTGATACCCCAGCGGGAGTCCTCCTACGAGCAGTACTTC

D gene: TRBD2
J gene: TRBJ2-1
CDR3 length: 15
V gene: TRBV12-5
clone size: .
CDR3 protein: CASGKREARTNEQFF
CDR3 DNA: TGTGCTAGTGGCAAGCGGGAGGCCCGCACCAATGAGCAGTTCTTC

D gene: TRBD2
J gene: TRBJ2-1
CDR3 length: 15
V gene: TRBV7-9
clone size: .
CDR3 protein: CASSFGAGGYNEQFF
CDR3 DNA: TGTGCCAGCAGCTTCGGAGCGGGAGGTTACAATGAGCAGTTCTTC

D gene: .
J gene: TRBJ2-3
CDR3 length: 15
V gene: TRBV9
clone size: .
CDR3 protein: CASSGALSSTDTQYF
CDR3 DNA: TGTGCCAGCAGCGGGGCATTATCTAGCACAGATACGCAGTATTTT

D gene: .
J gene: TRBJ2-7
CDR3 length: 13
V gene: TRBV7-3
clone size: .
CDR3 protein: CASSPTGSREQYF
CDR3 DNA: TGTGCCAGCAGCCCCACAGGGAGTCGCGAGCAGTACTTC

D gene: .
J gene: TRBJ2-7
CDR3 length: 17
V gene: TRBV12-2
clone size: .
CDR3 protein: CASRLDWRLVVAYEQYF
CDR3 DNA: TGTGCAAGTCGCTTAGACTGGAGATTGGTAGTCGCCTACGAGCAGTACTTC

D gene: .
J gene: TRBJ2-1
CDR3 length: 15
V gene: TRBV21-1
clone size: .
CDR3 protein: CASRRDSPGGLGQFF
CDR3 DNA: TGTGCCAGCAGAAGAGACAGCCCCGGGGGATTGGGGCAGTTCTTC

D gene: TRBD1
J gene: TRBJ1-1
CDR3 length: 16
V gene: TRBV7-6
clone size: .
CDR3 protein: CASSLAGQGYNTEAFF
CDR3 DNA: TGTGCCAGCAGCTTGGCGGGACAGGGTTATAACACTGAAGCTTTCTTT

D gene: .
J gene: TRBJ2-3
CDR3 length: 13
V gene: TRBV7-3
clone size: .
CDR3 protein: CASSLLRTDTQYF
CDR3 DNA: TGTGCCAGCAGCTTACTACGCACAGATACGCAGTATTTT

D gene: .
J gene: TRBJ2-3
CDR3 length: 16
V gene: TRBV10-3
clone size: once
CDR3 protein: CAIREDNRVGTDTQYF
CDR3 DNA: TGTGCCATCAGAGAAGATAACAGGGTCGGCACAGATACGCAGTATTTT

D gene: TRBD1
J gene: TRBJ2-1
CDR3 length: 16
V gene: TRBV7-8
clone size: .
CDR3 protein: CASSLASGGNRNEQFF
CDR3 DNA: TGTGCCAGCAGCTTAGCCTCAGGGGGCAATCGCAATGAGCAGTTCTTC

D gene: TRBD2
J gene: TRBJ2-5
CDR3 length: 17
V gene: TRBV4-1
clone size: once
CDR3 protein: CASSQSSGRAYQETQYF
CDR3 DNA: TGCGCCAGCAGCCAATCCAGCGGGAGGGCGTACCAAGAGACCCAGTACTTC

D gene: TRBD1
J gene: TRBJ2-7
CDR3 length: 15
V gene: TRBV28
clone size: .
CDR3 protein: CASSFQDRGRDEQYF
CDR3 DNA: TGTGCCAGCAGTTTTCAGGACAGGGGGAGGGACGAGCAGTACTTC

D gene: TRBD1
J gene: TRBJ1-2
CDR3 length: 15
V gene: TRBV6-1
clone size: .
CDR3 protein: CASSEGTGRAYGYTF
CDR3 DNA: TGTGCCAGCAGTGAGGGGACAGGGCGCGCCTATGGCTACACCTTC

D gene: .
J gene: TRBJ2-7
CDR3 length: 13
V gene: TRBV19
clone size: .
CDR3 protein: CASSFGSIYEQYF
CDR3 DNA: TGTGCCAGTAGTTTTGGCAGTATCTACGAGCAGTACTTC

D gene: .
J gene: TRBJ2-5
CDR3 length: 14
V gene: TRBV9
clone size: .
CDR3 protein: CASSVGQQQETQYF
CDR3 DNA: TGTGCCAGCAGCGTAGGGCAGCAACAAGAGACCCAGTACTTC

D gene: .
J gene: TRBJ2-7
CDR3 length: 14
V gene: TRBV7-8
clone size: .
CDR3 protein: CASSPLGGDYEQYF
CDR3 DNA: TGTGCCAGCAGCCCTTTGGGTGGGGACTACGAGCAGTACTTC

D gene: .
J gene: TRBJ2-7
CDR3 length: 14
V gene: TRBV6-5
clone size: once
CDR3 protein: CASSYGESSYEQYF
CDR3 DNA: TGTGCCAGCAGTTACGGGGAGAGCTCCTACGAGCAGTACTTC

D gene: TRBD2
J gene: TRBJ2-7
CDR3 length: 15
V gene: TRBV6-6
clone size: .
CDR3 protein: CASSYFGSGTYEQYF
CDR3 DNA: TGTGCCAGCAGTTACTTTGGTAGCGGGACCTACGAGCAGTACTTC

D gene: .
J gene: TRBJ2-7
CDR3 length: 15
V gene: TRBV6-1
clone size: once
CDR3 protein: CASRDLRDIYYEQYF
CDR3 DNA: TGTGCCAGCAGGGACCTCCGGGACATATACTACGAGCAGTACTTC

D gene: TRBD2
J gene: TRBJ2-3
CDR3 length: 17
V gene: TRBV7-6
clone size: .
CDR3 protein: CASSFLSGLASTDTQYF
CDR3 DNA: TGTGCCAGCAGCTTCCTCTCGGGACTAGCTAGCACAGATACGCAGTATTTT

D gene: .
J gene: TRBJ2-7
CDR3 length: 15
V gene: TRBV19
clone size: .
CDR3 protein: CASSINPGRGYEQYF
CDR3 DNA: TGTGCCAGTAGTATAAATCCGGGCAGGGGCTACGAGCAGTACTTC

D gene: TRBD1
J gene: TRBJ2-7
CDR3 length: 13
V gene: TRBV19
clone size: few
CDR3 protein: CASSNRGLEEQYF
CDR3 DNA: TGTGCCAGTAGTAACAGGGGGCTAGAAGAGCAGTACTTC

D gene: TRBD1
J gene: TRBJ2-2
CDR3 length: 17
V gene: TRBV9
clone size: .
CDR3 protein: CASSYSTGIANTGELFF
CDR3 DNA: TGTGCCAGCAGCTACTCGACAGGGATAGCGAACACCGGGGAGCTGTTTTTT

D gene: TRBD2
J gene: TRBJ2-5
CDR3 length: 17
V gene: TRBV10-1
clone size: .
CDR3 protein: CASSALGTGRAQETQYF
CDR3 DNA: TGCGCCAGCAGTGCCCTTGGGACGGGGAGGGCCCAAGAGACCCAGTACTTC

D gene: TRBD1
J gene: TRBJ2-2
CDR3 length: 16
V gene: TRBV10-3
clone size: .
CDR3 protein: CAISESDREAPGELFF
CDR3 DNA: TGTGCCATCAGTGAAAGTGACAGGGAAGCACCGGGGGAGCTGTTTTTT

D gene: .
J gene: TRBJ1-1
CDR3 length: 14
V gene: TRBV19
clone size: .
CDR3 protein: CASSIDLGNTEAFF
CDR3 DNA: TGTGCCAGTAGTATAGATTTAGGGAACACTGAAGCTTTCTTT